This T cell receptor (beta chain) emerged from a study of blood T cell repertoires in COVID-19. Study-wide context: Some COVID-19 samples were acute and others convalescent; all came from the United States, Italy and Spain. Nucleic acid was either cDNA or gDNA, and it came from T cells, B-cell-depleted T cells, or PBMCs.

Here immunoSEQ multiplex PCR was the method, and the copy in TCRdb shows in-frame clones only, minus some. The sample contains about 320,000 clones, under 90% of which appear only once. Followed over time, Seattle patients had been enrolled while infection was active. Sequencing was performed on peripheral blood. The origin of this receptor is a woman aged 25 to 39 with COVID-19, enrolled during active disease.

The CDR3 spells CASSFLDNEQFF. The CDR3 DNA reads as TGTGCCAGCAGTTTTTTAGACAATGAGCAGTTCTTC. This chain connects TRBV12-3 or TRBV12-4 to TRBJ2-1; D not resolved. The CDR3 contains 12 residues. Deletions cut 3 bases from V and 5 bases from J, with 5 bases between.